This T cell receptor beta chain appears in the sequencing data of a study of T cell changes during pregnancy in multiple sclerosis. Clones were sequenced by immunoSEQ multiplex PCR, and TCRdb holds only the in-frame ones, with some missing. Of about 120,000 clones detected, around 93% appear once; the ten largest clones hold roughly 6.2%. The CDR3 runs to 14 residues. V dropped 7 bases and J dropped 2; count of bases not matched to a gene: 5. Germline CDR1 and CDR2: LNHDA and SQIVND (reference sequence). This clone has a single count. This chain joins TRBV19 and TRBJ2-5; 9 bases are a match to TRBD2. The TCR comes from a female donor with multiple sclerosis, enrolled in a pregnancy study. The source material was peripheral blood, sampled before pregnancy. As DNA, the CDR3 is TGTGCCAGTAAAAACCTAGCGGGACAAGAGACCCAGTACTTC. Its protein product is CASKNLAGQETQYF.